The 25 T cell receptor beta chains below were found in one sample sequenced in a study of response to subunit inactivated influenza vaccine. TCRdb recomputed calls from the RT-PCR reads with MiXCR, one row per CDR3 protein. This sample yields about 800,000 distinct CDR3 sequences, of which 21% are seen a single time; about a tenth belongs to the top ten. The source material was PBMCs from blood, sampled roughly 5 days after vaccination. The receptors stem from a man aged 50 or older who received an inactivated influenza vaccine.

The chain combines TRBV7-8 with TRBJ2-2; D unresolved. CDR1 is SGHVS, CDR2 FQNEAQ, per germline. Deletions cut 1 base from V and 6 bases from J, with 12 bases between. The CDR3 is 15 amino acids. The CDR3 loop reads CASSLVMGRSGELFF. The CDR3 coding sequence is TGTGCCAGCAGCTTAGTCATGGGAAGATCCGGGGAGCTGTTTTTT. Variable domain in full (rest from reference TRBV7-8 and TRBJ2-2): GAGVSQSPRYKVAKRGQDVALRCDPISGHVSLFWYQQALGQGPEFLTYFQNEAQLDKSGLPSDRFFAERPEGSVSTLKIQRTQQEDSAVYLCASSLVMGRSGELFFGEGSRLTVL.

This chain uses TRBV6-4 with TRBJ2-3, with 8 nucleotides matching TRBD2. This CDR3 comprises 13 residues. The V gene end was trimmed by 5 bases and the J gene end by 7 bases; junction bases not matched to a gene: 5. Germline assignment: CDR1 MRHNA and CDR2 SNTAGT. In DNA, the CDR3 is TGTGCCAGCAGTACAACTAGCGGCCATACGCAGTATTTT. This encodes CASSTTSGHTQYF.

The chain joins TRBV7-9 to TRBJ2-7, with D perhaps TRBD1 or TRBD2 (6 bases each). V shed 1 base and J shed 7 bases, with 11 bases lying between them. Germline-derived CDR1 and CDR2 are SEHNR and FQNEAQ (reference sequence). This CDR3 is built from 13 residues. The CDR3 here is CASSLEQGGEQYF. The CDR3 DNA reads as TGTGCCAGCAGCTTAGAACAGGGAGGAGAGCAGTACTTC. Filled out from reference TRBV7-9 and TRBJ2-7, the complete variable domain reads DTGVSQNPRHKITKRGQNVTFRCDPISEHNRLYWYRQTLGQGPEFLTYFQNEAQLEKSRLLSDRFSAERPKGSFSTLEIQRTEQGDSAMYLCASSLEQGGEQYFGPGTRLTVT.

This rearrangement joins TRBV4-3 to TRBJ2-3; 9 positions agree with TRBD1. The CDR3 covers 15 residues. V lost 3 bases to trimming and J lost 4 bases; unmatched junction nucleotides: 5. Germline assignment: CDR1 LGHNA and CDR2 YSLEER. DNA of the CDR3: TGCGCCAGCAGCCAGGACAGGGGTATGGCAGATACGCAGTATTTT. Translated, it gives CASSQDRGMADTQYF.

The V and J genes are TRBV7-8 and TRBJ2-7; D is unresolved. Germline CDR1 and CDR2: SGHVS and FQNEAQ. V gave up 1 base and J gave up 6 bases, with 19 bases separating them. The CDR3 has 16 amino acids. Here the CDR3 reads CASSLEPPLDPREQYF. For the CDR3, the DNA is TGTGCCAGCAGCTTAGAACCACCGTTAGACCCCCGCGAGCAGTACTTC.

The chain couples TRBV6-1 to TRBJ1-3, with 7 bases fitting TRBD1. The CDR3 extends over 15 amino acids. V lost 0 bases and J lost 3; bases outside the gene matches: 2. Germline loops: CDR1 MNHNS, CDR2 SASEGT. The CDR3 here is CASSEAGQYGNTIYF. The DNA of the CDR3 is TGTGCCAGCAGTGAAGCGGGACAGTATGGAAACACCATATATTTT.

The V and J genes are TRBV20-1 and TRBJ1-1; no firm D call. Trimming took off 6 bases at V and 4 bases at J, with 15 bases between the two ends. This CDR3 spans 13 amino acids. Germline CDR1 is DFQATT and CDR2 is SNEGSKA (reference sequence). CDR3 DNA: TGCAGTGCCACCTTTACGGTTGGCACTGAAGCTTTCTTT. It yields the protein CSATFTVGTEAFF.

The chain uses TRBV20-1 and TRBJ1-2; D call uncertain. Germline V gene data show CDR1 as DFQATT and CDR2 as SNEGSKA (reference sequence). Trimming left V 3 bases short and J 4 bases short, with 12 bases between. This CDR3 is built from 13 residues. CDR3 bases: TGCAGTGCTAGTTTAGGGTCTGGCTATGGCTACACCTTC. As protein: CSASLGSGYGYTF.

The chain employs TRBV7-3 and TRBJ2-1, with 10 bases fitting TRBD2. In germline, CDR1 is SGHTA, CDR2 FQGTGA. J lost 8 bases, V lost 5 bases, and 6 bases had no gene match. The length of the CDR3 is 14 residues. The CDR3 DNA is TGTGCCAGCAGCCAGTACGGGACTAGCGATGAGCAGTTCTTC. This gives the protein CASSQYGTSDEQFF.

The rearrangement joins TRBV27 to TRBJ2-3; weak D call: TRBD2 (6 bases). There are 15 residues in the CDR3. CDR1 and CDR2 from the germline V gene are MNHEY and SMNVEV (reference sequence). V was pared by 5 bases and J by 4 bases, with 16 bases between. The CDR3 DNA reads TGTGCCAGCAGTCCATCGGGAGCCGTCGCAGATACGCAGTATTTT. Translating it yields CASSPSGAVADTQYF.

J is TRBJ2-3 and V is TRBV5-1; weak D call: TRBD2 (6 bases). This CDR3 region has 15 residues. The V and J ends lost 4 bases and 1 base respectively, with 13 bases between them. CDR1 SGHRS and CDR2 YFSETQ come from the germline V gene. In DNA, the CDR3 is TGCGCCAGCAGCGGACGGGCTAGCGGCACAGATACGCAGTATTTT. Amino acid sequence: CASSGRASGTDTQYF.

This clonotype appeared many times. The J gene is TRBJ1-4, the V gene TRBV6-5; D is unresolved. This CDR3 contains 15 residues. The germline gives CDR1 MNHEY, CDR2 SVGAGI. V dropped 2 bases and J dropped 7 bases, with 14 bases sitting between them. The CDR3 here is CASSYVGQPIEKLFF. The CDR3 DNA follows: TGTGCCAGCAGTTACGTAGGGCAGCCGATTGAAAAACTGTTTTTT.

CDR3 in amino acids: CASSYTGLDTQYF. The CDR3 region has the DNA TGTGCCAGCAGTTACACCGGACTAGATACGCAGTATTTT. This chain uses TRBV6-5 with TRBJ2-3, with D possibly being TRBD2 (5 bases). The CDR3 runs to 13 residues. Germline assignment: CDR1 MNHEY and CDR2 SVGAGI. The V and J ends lost 2 bases and 5 bases respectively, with 8 bases between them.

This clonotype was seen only a few times. The chain recombines TRBV7-2 with TRBJ1-3; 9 positions agree with TRBD1. After removal of 5 bases from V and 7 bases from J, the junction contained 6 bases not matched to a gene. The CDR3 is 14 amino acids. Germline V gene data show CDR1 as SGHTA and CDR2 as FQGNSA. Here the CDR3 reads CASSVGQGVNTIYF. The DNA for the CDR3 is TGTGCCAGCAGCGTGGGACAGGGAGTCAACACCATATATTTT.

This clonotype turned up a few times. CDR3 sequence: CASSSYHRGSEAFF. The CDR3 bases are TGTGCCAGCAGCTCCTACCACAGGGGTAGTGAAGCTTTCTTT. The rearrangement joins TRBV5-6 to TRBJ1-1; 7 bases are shared with TRBD1. J gave up 7 bases and V 3 bases, and 9 bases lay outside the gene matches. The CDR3 runs 14 residues. Germline CDR1 reads SGHDT; CDR2 reads YYEEEE. Together with reference TRBV5-6 and TRBJ1-1, the CDR3 gives the full variable domain: DAGVTQSPTHLIKTRGQQVTLRCSPKSGHDTVSWYQQALGQGPQFIFQYYEEEERQRGNFPDRFSGHQFPNYSSELNVNALLLGDSALYLCASSSYHRGSEAFFGQGTRLTVV.

The chain joins TRBV7-2 to TRBJ2-7; perhaps TRBD2 as D (6 bases). The CDR3 extends over 17 amino acids. V dropped 0 bases and J dropped 3 bases, with 18 bases sitting between them. From germline, CDR1 is SGHTA and CDR2 FQGNSA. The CDR3 sequence is CASSLAGSGDFRYEQYF. CDR3 in DNA: TGTGCCAGCAGCTTAGCTGGTAGCGGCGACTTCCGCTACGAGCAGTACTTC.

The rearrangement joins TRBV2 to TRBJ1-2; tentative D call: TRBD1 (5 bases). The CDR3 consists of 13 residues. V gave up 6 bases and J gave up 2 bases, with 10 bases separating them. Per the germline V gene, CDR1 is SNHLY and CDR2 is FYNNEI. CDR3 loop: CASRGGENYGYTF. As DNA, the CDR3 is TGTGCCAGCAGGGGGGGGGAGAACTATGGCTACACCTTC. Combining the CDR3 with reference TRBV2 and TRBJ1-2 gives the whole variable domain EPEVTQTPSHQVTQMGQEVILRCVPISNHLYFYWYRQILGQKVEFLVSFYNNEISEKSEIFDDQFSVERPDGSNFTLKIRSTKLEDSAMYFCASRGGENYGYTFGSGTRLTVV.

This chain's CDR3 is CASSPPEGSTDTQYF. The CDR3 region has the DNA TGTGCCAGCTCACCCCCGGAGGGGAGCACAGATACGCAGTATTTT. The J gene is TRBJ2-3, the V gene TRBV18; D is perhaps TRBD2 (6 bases). The V gene's germline CDR1 is KGHSH and CDR2 LQKENI. V lost 3 bases and J 0 bases, leaving 10 bases between the germline ends. CDR3 length: 15 residues.

The chain employs TRBV7-2 and TRBJ2-7, with D possibly being TRBD1 (6 bases). This CDR3 comprises 16 residues. V lost 5 bases and J lost 3, with 20 bases in between. CDR1 and CDR2 from the germline V gene are SGHTA and FQGNSA. The CDR3 reads CASSTNYPGDRYEQYF. DNA for the CDR3: TGTGCCAGCAGCACAAACTACCCAGGGGACCGCTACGAGCAGTACTTC.

This chain joins TRBV18 and TRBJ2-7, with a weak D call TRBD2 (6 bases). Germline V gene sequence: CDR1 KGHSH, CDR2 LQKENI. The CDR3 sequence is 15 residues long. Trimming pared 0 bases from V and 2 bases from J, leaving 11 bases between. The CDR3 region is CASSPPSWRAYEQYF. The CDR3 nucleotides are TGTGCCAGCTCACCACCGAGCTGGAGGGCCTACGAGCAGTACTTC.

The J gene is TRBJ2-1, the V gene TRBV12-3 or TRBV12-4; 16 bases agree with TRBD2. CDR3 length equals 17 residues. V lost 6 bases and J lost 6; bases outside the gene matches: 8. CDR3 amino acids: CASRGLAGGRGINEQFF. The CDR3 coding sequence is TGTGCCAGCAGGGGACTAGCGGGAGGGCGTGGAATCAATGAGCAGTTCTTC.

A few counts support this clonotype. The V call is TRBV28, the J call TRBJ2-1, with D possibly matching TRBD2 (5 bases). Germline V CDR1 and CDR2: MDHEN, SYDVKM. The V and J ends lost 1 base and 0 bases respectively, with 13 bases between them. The CDR3 is made up of 17 amino acids. This CDR3 reads CASSLLGSKPSYNEQFF. The CDR3 nucleotides are TGTGCCAGCAGTTTATTAGGGAGCAAACCCTCCTACAATGAGCAGTTCTTC.

The V gene is TRBV18, the J gene TRBJ2-6, with D uncertain. The CDR3 has 16 residues. The V gene lost 1 base and the J gene lost 8 bases, with 15 bases spanning the gap. Germline-derived CDR1 and CDR2 are KGHSH and LQKENI. As DNA, the CDR3 is TGTGCCAGCTCACCACTGAGTGCCTCCGGGCCCAACGTCCTGACTTTC. It is translated as CASSPLSASGPNVLTF.

This clonotype has just a few counts. V gene TRBV24-1 combines with J gene TRBJ1-5; the match to TRBD1 covers 9 bases. This CDR3 contains 13 residues. Per the germline V gene, CDR1 is KGHDR and CDR2 is SFDVKD. With V trimmed by 6 bases and J by 16 bases, 12 bases remained unmatched. The CDR3 here is CATSTGGTGRIHF. In DNA, the CDR3 is TGTGCCACCAGTACAGGGGGCACCGGGCGGATACATTTT.

The CDR3 loop reads CSAEDRPGSYEQYF. CDR3 DNA: TGCAGTGCCGAAGACAGGCCGGGGTCCTACGAGCAGTACTTC. The V and J genes are TRBV20-1 and TRBJ2-7; tentative D call: TRBD1 (6 bases). Deletions cut 6 bases from V and 1 base from J, with 16 bases between. The CDR3 is made up of 14 amino acids. CDR1 DFQATT and CDR2 SNEGSKA come from the germline V gene (reference sequence).